This TCR beta chain was found in a study of T cells expressing NK-cell markers. Turning to the study itself: The authors derived TCR beta repertoires from sorted CD3+CD56+NKG2C+, CD3+CD56+NKG2C- and CD3+CD56-NKG2C+ T cells.

Findings and caveats of the study: For 5 to 7 donors, the dominant NKG2C+ clonotypes made up roughly 1.0-7.5% of their CD8+ T cells.

What made the TCR beta cDNA was 5'RACE template switching with UMIs. From the 5' RACE reads, TCRdb lists one entry per CDR3 protein and no DNA. This sample's table reports 120,000 to 150,000 distinct CDR3 sequences. In germline, CDR1 is SQVTM, CDR2 ANQGSEA. This CDR3 spans 14 amino acids. About this clonotype: The target antigen is unknown.

The V and J genes are TRBV29-1 and TRBJ2-7; the D call of TRBD1 rests on TCRdb alone, since no DNA is present to check it. This receptor was identified in a man aged 18 to 30 in good health. What was sequenced was blood T cells: a sorted CD56 or NKG2C T cell subset, CD4+ or CD8+ T cells, or bulk PBMC T cells (not recorded which). The CDR3 spells CSVVTVTPSYEQYF.